The rows below give T cell receptor beta chains drawn from one sample of a study of OX40 agonist ivuxolimab in advanced cancers. Sequenced by immunoSEQ multiplex PCR; TCRdb stores in-frame clones only, minus some. This table has 75,000 to 100,000 clones, roughly 91% appearing once. Sequenced here: CD4+ or CD8+ T cells sorted from blood, sampled in a trial of the OX40 agonist ivuxolimab. These receptors came from an adult with an advanced solid tumor such as melanoma, head and neck, liver or kidney cancer. Both conserved end residues are part of each CDR3. The D gene is left open where the match is weak. Where a row states a size, it is once, few, many or the class of an expanded clone; other rows omit it.

TGCGCCAGCAGCTTGGAGGGGGCCGGGACCGGGGAGCTGTTTTTT | CASSLEGAGTGELFF | TRBV5-1 | - | TRBD1 | TRBJ2-2
TGCGCCAGCGGCGGGCCCTATGAGCAGTTCTTC | CASGGPYEQFF | TRBV4-1 | once | - | TRBJ2-1
TGTGCCTGGAGTGGGGGACAGGGCCTTATCTCCTATAATTCACCCCTCCACTTT | CAWSGGQGLISYNSPLHF | TRBV30 | - | TRBD1 | TRBJ1-6
TGTGCCAGCTCACCAGAGGGCGCAAACCAGCCCCAGCATTTT | CASSPEGANQPQHF | TRBV18 | - | - | TRBJ1-5
TGTGCCAGCAGCTACCAAGTGGGTTTTCAAGAGACCCAGTACTTC | CASSYQVGFQETQYF | TRBV6-5 | - | - | TRBJ2-5
TGTGCCAGCAGTTTAGGCGGGACACTGTACCAAGAGACCCAGTACTTC | CASSLGGTLYQETQYF | TRBV28 | - | - | TRBJ2-5
TGTGCCAGCAGCTTAGCCAGGTCATTGCAGTACTTC | CASSLARSLQYF | TRBV13 | - | - | TRBJ2-7
TGTGCCAGCAGCGCCCAGGGAACCACAGATACGCAGTATTTT | CASSAQGTTDTQYF | TRBV9 | - | - | TRBJ2-3
TGTGCCAGCAGCTCTAGCGGGGGACAAAACATTCAGTACTTC | CASSSSGGQNIQYF | TRBV7-9 | - | TRBD2 | TRBJ2-4
TGTGCCAGCAGCCCGACGGGGACACTGAACACTGAAGCTTTCTTT | CASSPTGTLNTEAFF | TRBV5-4 | - | - | TRBJ1-1
TGTGCCAGCAGCCCTAATAGCGGTGCGAACACCGGGGAGCTGTTTTTT | CASSPNSGANTGELFF | TRBV9 | - | - | TRBJ2-2
TGCGCCAGCAGTCATTATAGCGGGAGACCCTACAATGAGCAGTTCTTC | CASSHYSGRPYNEQFF | TRBV23-1 | - | TRBD2 | TRBJ2-1
TGTGCCAGCAGCTTAGCGGGAGTGAACACCGGGGAGCTGTTTTTT | CASSLAGVNTGELFF | TRBV7-2 | - | - | TRBJ2-2
TGTGCCAGCAGCGACCTTGGCGGGCGAACCTCCTACGAGCAGTACTTC | CASSDLGGRTSYEQYF | TRBV7-9 | - | - | TRBJ2-7
TGTGCCAGCTCACCACCAAGCTCCGACAATGAGCAGTTCTTC | CASSPPSSDNEQFF | TRBV18 | - | - | TRBJ2-1
TGTGCCAGTAGTAAAGGACAGTCCAATGGGGAGACCCAGTACTTC | CASSKGQSNGETQYF | TRBV19 | - | - | TRBJ2-5
TGTGCCAGCAGTGAACAGGTAGGACAGCCCCAGCATTTT | CASSEQVGQPQHF | TRBV6-4 | - | - | TRBJ1-5
TGTGCCATACGTGGGGGCTCTGCAACTAATGAAAAACTGTTTTTT | CAIRGGSATNEKLFF | TRBV28 | - | - | TRBJ1-4
TGTGCCAGCAGTGACGACAGGGGTCTCTACGAGCAGTACTTC | CASSDDRGLYEQYF | TRBV2 | - | TRBD1 | TRBJ2-7
TGTGCCAGTCGACCCGCGGTGAACACTGAAGCTTTCTTT | CASRPAVNTEAFF | TRBV6-5 | - | - | TRBJ1-1
TGTGCCAGCTCACCCAACTCAGGGGCTACGCGTATGGACTATGGCTACACCTTC | CASSPNSGATRMDYGYTF | TRBV18 | - | - | TRBJ1-2
TGTGCCAGTGAGGGACAGGGATACCAGCCCCAGCATTTT | CASEGQGYQPQHF | TRBV19 | - | TRBD1 | TRBJ1-5
TGTGCAAGTCGCTTAGAAGTTATCAGGAAGTGCGGGAAGGGGGGTGAAAAACTGTTTTTT | CASRLEVIRKCGKGGEKLFF | TRBV12-2 | - | - | TRBJ1-4
TGTGCCAGTAGTATCTTATCAAAGGGGGAAAAACTGTTTTTT | CASSILSKGEKLFF | TRBV19 | - | - | TRBJ1-4
TGTGCCACCCACAGCTTACAGCGGGCCAACACCGGGGAGCTGTTTTTT | CATHSLQRANTGELFF | TRBV28 | - | - | TRBJ2-2
TGTGCCAGCAGTTCCTTGACAGTTCGGGTGAACACTGAAGCTTTCTTT | CASSSLTVRVNTEAFF | TRBV28 | once | - | TRBJ1-1
TGCAGCGTTGGTGGACTACAATACGAGCAGTACTTC | CSVGGLQYEQYF | TRBV29-1 | - | - | TRBJ2-7
TGTGCCATCAGTGAGGGACAGGGAAGATTGAACATTCAGTACTTC | CAISEGQGRLNIQYF | TRBV10-3 | - | TRBD1 | TRBJ2-4
TGTGCCAGCAGCCCGACCCGGGACTATGGCTACACCTTC | CASSPTRDYGYTF | TRBV14 | - | - | TRBJ1-2
TGTGCCAGCAGCGTAACCGACAGGCAGAACACTGAAGCTTTCTTT | CASSVTDRQNTEAFF | TRBV9 | - | - | TRBJ1-1
TGCGCCAGCAGCCCCGGAGGGGGGAACACCGGGGAGCTGTTTTTT | CASSPGGGNTGELFF | TRBV5-1 | - | - | TRBJ2-2
TGTGCCAGCAGCTCCGGCACAGATACGCAGTATTTT | CASSSGTDTQYF | TRBV7-9 | - | - | TRBJ2-3
TGCGCCAGCAGCATGACTAGCGGGACTTACAATGAGCAGTTCTTC | CASSMTSGTYNEQFF | TRBV5-1 | - | TRBD2 | TRBJ2-1
TGTGCCAGCAGCTTCCGGGATTACACAGATACGCAGTATTTT | CASSFRDYTDTQYF | TRBV5-4 | - | - | TRBJ2-3
TGTGCCAGCAGCCCAGGGATTAACTATGGCTACACCTTC | CASSPGINYGYTF | TRBV2 | - | - | TRBJ1-2
TGTGCCAGCTCACCGGACAGGGTGAACACTGAAGCTTTCTTT | CASSPDRVNTEAFF | TRBV18 | - | TRBD1 | TRBJ1-1
TGTGCCTGGAAGTATGAGTATAATTCACCCCTCCACTTT | CAWKYEYNSPLHF | TRBV30 | - | - | TRBJ1-6
TGTGCCAGCAGCCTGATGGGCGGGGGCGGCACAGATACGCAGTATTTT | CASSLMGGGGTDTQYF | TRBV11-2 | - | - | TRBJ2-3
TGTGTCACCGGGACAGGGACCTACGAGCAGTACTTC | CVTGTGTYEQYF | TRBV28 | - | TRBD1 | TRBJ2-7
TGCGCCAGCAGCTTGGGGCAGGGCGGGGTGGATGAGCAGTTCTTC | CASSLGQGGVDEQFF | TRBV5-1 | - | - | TRBJ2-1
TGTGCCAGCAGCTTAGTCTCGACGCTCGACGTGTCCCAGTACTTC | CASSLVSTLDVSQYF | TRBV11-2 | - | - | TRBJ2-5
TGTGCCAGCAGCTGGACAGGGGGTGCAAGTCAGCCCCAGCATTTT | CASSWTGGASQPQHF | TRBV7-2 | - | TRBD1 | TRBJ1-5
TGTGCCAGCAGCCCAGTCCCGGGACAGGGAGCGAACACTGAAGCTTTCTTT | CASSPVPGQGANTEAFF | TRBV7-9 | - | TRBD1 | TRBJ1-1
TGTGCCTGGAGTGTGAGGGGGAACACTGAAGCTTTCTTT | CAWSVRGNTEAFF | TRBV30 | few | - | TRBJ1-1
TGTGCCAGCAGGAAGCTGATCGACAGGGGGCAATTGGGCTACACCTTC | CASRKLIDRGQLGYTF | TRBV13 | - | TRBD1 | TRBJ1-2
TGTGCCCCCCGACTAGCGGGATATGTTGGCGAGCAGTACTTC | CAPRLAGYVGEQYF | TRBV5-6 | - | TRBD2 | TRBJ2-7
TGTGCCAGCAGCTTGGACCTAGCGGCTCCTAATGAAAAACTGTTTTTT | CASSLDLAAPNEKLFF | TRBV5-4 | - | - | TRBJ1-4
TGCGCCAGCAGCCAAGAGGCAGGGCGTATGGAGACCCAGTACTTC | CASSQEAGRMETQYF | TRBV4-1 | - | - | TRBJ2-5